Listed here are 19 T cell receptor beta chains from one sample, sequenced in a study of T-cell reconstitution after alpha-beta-depleted transplantation in children. This sample's TCRbeta library carried unique molecular identifier barcodes. A single record per CDR3 protein comes from TCRdb applying MiXCR to the PCR reads. This table holds a few hundred thousand distinct CDR3 sequences, roughly 7.1% found once. The sample in question was PBMCs, obtained before TCRalphabeta/CD19-depleted stem cell transplant. The receptors were gathered from a boy between 2 and 15 years old with acute lymphoblastic leukemia, due to receive a stem cell transplant.

This clonotype showed up many times. The CDR3 sequence is CSARGVRGLDETQYF. The CDR3 DNA follows: TGCAGTGCTAGAGGCGTCCGGGGGCTCGACGAGACCCAGTACTTC. V is TRBV20-1 and J is TRBJ2-5; D is possibly TRBD1 or TRBD2 (6 bases each). Trimming shortened V by 1 base and J by 5 bases, and 17 bases separated the two germline ends. The CDR3 is 15 amino acids. Germline CDR1 is DFQATT and CDR2 is SNEGSKA (reference sequence).

The chain recombines TRBV12-3 or TRBV12-4 with TRBJ2-7; no clear D gene. The CDR3 length is 14 residues. V dropped 2 bases and J dropped 2 bases, with 10 bases sitting between them. The DNA of the CDR3 is TGTGCCAGCAGTTTAACGCCTCCTACCTACGAGCAGTACTTC. As protein: CASSLTPPTYEQYF.

The V gene is TRBV6-2 or TRBV6-3, the J gene TRBJ2-2, with D perhaps TRBD2 (6 bases). CDR1 is MNHEY and CDR2 is SVGEGT in the germline V gene. This CDR3 has 18 residues. Trimming removed 6 bases from V and 0 bases from J, with 20 bases in between. This CDR3 reads CASSPLPAGVSNTGELFF. The CDR3 DNA reads TGTGCCAGCAGCCCTCTTCCAGCGGGCGTTTCGAACACCGGGGAGCTGTTTTTT.

This clonotype was recorded at least ten times. V usage is TRBV7-8 and J usage is TRBJ1-5; D gene uncertain. Trimming pared 5 bases from V and 1 base from J, leaving 12 bases between. This CDR3 contains 15 residues. Germline V gene lookup returns CDR1 SGHVS and CDR2 FQNEAQ. The CDR3 reads CASSRDEQSNQPQHF. The CDR3, as DNA: TGTGCCAGCAGCCGCGACGAGCAGAGCAATCAGCCCCAGCATTTT. The full variable domain, its missing parts supplied by reference TRBV7-8 and TRBJ1-5, is GAGVSQSPRYKVAKRGQDVALRCDPISGHVSLFWYQQALGQGPEFLTYFQNEAQLDKSGLPSDRFFAERPEGSVSTLKIQRTQQEDSAVYLCASSRDEQSNQPQHFGDGTRLSIL.

This clonotype was counted many times. The chain uses TRBV5-1 and TRBJ2-7, with D possibly matching TRBD2 (6 bases). CDR3 size: 16 residues. CDR1 is SGHRS and CDR2 is YFSETQ in the germline V gene. The V gene lost 0 bases and the J gene lost 3 bases, with 16 bases spanning the gap. DNA for the CDR3: TGCGCCAGCAGCTTGGCCCTGGGCGGGAATGGCTACGAGCAGTACTTC. Residues: CASSLALGGNGYEQYF.

J is TRBJ2-2 and V is TRBV2; D is possibly TRBD2 (6 bases). The V and J ends lost 5 bases and 4 bases respectively, with 14 bases between them. Germline CDR1 is SNHLY and CDR2 is FYNNEI. This CDR3 has 15 amino acids. The CDR3 reads CASSTTSLGTGELFF. CDR3 sequence (DNA): TGTGCCAGCAGTACGACTAGTTTGGGCACCGGGGAGCTGTTTTTT.

This clonotype has ten or more counts. The chain combines TRBV3-1 with TRBJ2-5; 9 bases agree with TRBD1. CDR1 is LGHDT and CDR2 is YNNKEL in the germline V gene (reference sequence). The V segment lost 1 base and the J segment 5 bases; nucleotides outside the gene matches: 8. This CDR3 has 16 residues. CDR3 sequence: CASSQAGQGTGETQYF. The DNA of the CDR3 is TGTGCCAGCAGCCAAGCCGGACAGGGGACGGGGGAGACCCAGTACTTC.

This clonotype was found many times. The V gene is TRBV13, the J gene TRBJ2-1; 7 bases agree with TRBD1. The germline gives CDR1 PRHDT, CDR2 FYEKMQ (reference sequence). V was pared by 5 bases and J by 4 bases, with 8 bases of the junction left unmatched. The CDR3 has 15 residues. In DNA, the CDR3 is TGTGCCAGCAGCCCCCGCCAGGGGGAATACAATGAGCAGTTCTTC. Translating gives CASSPRQGEYNEQFF.

This clonotype was counted at least ten times. The chain uses TRBV6-2 or TRBV6-3 and TRBJ2-2; no definite D call. Germline CDR1 is MNHEY and CDR2 is SVGEGT. The CDR3 covers 16 residues. The V gene lost 6 bases and the J gene lost 1 base, with 15 bases spanning the gap. CDR3 nucleotide sequence: TGTGCCAGCAGCCCCCCCGGCAGTTTGAACACCGGGGAGCTGTTTTTT. Amino acids: CASSPPGSLNTGELFF.

The rearrangement joins TRBV20-1 to TRBJ1-1; 12 bases map to TRBD1. Germline V CDR1 and CDR2: DFQATT, SNEGSKA (reference sequence). J lost 4 bases, V lost 6 bases, and 18 bases had no gene match. The length of the CDR3 is 18 residues. The CDR3 bases are TGCAGTGCGGATTCCGGGACAGGGGGCGACGGTGGGGGCACTGAAGCTTTCTTT. Its translation is CSADSGTGGDGGGTEAFF.

This clonotype was seen a handful of times. The rearrangement uses TRBV15 and TRBJ1-4; D gene unclear. The V gene's germline CDR1 is LNHNV and CDR2 YYDKDF (reference sequence). V shed 5 bases and J shed 4 bases, with 11 bases lying between them. CDR3 length: 14 amino acids. DNA for the CDR3: TGTGCCACCAGCGGAGCCGGGAATAATGAAAAACTGTTTTTT. It encodes CATSGAGNNEKLFF.

This clonotype has a count of ten or more. The gene calls are TRBV4-3 and TRBJ2-1; D is undetermined. V was pared by 1 base and J by 7 bases, with 8 bases between. CDR1 and CDR2 from the germline V gene are LGHNA and YSLEER. There are 13 residues in the CDR3. The CDR3 DNA reads TGCGCCAGCAGCCAAGGTTCGGGTAATGAGCAGTTCTTC. Amino acid sequence: CASSQGSGNEQFF.

This clonotype was detected ten times or more. The rearrangement uses TRBV12-3 or TRBV12-4 and TRBJ2-5; D is perhaps TRBD2 (6 bases). The CDR3 length is 13 residues. The V end lost 4 bases, the J end lost 9 bases, and 15 bases lay between the germline ends. CDR3 DNA: TGTGCCAGCAGTTGGGGGGAGAAAGGAGCCCAGTACTTC. Encoded protein: CASSWGEKGAQYF.

This clonotype turned up a few times. The gene calls are TRBV7-9 and TRBJ2-3, with no clear D. Germline CDR1 and CDR2: SEHNR and FQNEAQ (reference sequence). CDR3 length: 14 amino acids. With 4 bases removed from V and 2 bases from J, the gap between germline ends came to 10 bases. CDR3 in DNA: TGTGCCAGCAGCTATCACGTCAACACAGATACGCAGTATTTT. This sequence encodes CASSYHVNTDTQYF.

This clonotype has just a few counts. This chain links TRBV30 with TRBJ1-5, with D maybe TRBD1 (6 bases). The V and J ends lost 1 base and 5 bases respectively, with 6 bases between them. The CDR3 has 12 residues. CDR1 and CDR2 from the germline V gene are GTSNPN and SVGIG (reference sequence). CDR3 sequence (DNA): TGTGCCTGGAGTGACAGGGATCAGCCCCAGCATTTT. Residues: CAWSDRDQPQHF.

In this sample, this clonotype turned up many times. The rearrangement uses TRBV7-2 and TRBJ2-1; 12 bases are a match to TRBD2. CDR1 is SGHTA, CDR2 FQGNSA, per germline. V was pared by 5 bases and J by 8 bases, with 7 bases of the junction left unmatched. The CDR3 is 15 residues long. This chain's CDR3 is CASSPRLAGADEQFF. The CDR3 DNA reads as TGTGCCAGCAGCCCACGACTAGCGGGAGCGGATGAGCAGTTCTTC.

This clonotype was recorded at least ten times. V and J are TRBV7-8 and TRBJ1-3; TRBD1 matches at 7 bases. Germline V gene lookup returns CDR1 SGHVS and CDR2 FQNEAQ. This CDR3 has 15 amino acids. After removal of 5 bases from V and 4 bases from J, the junction contained 8 bases not matched to a gene. CDR3 loop: CASSKPTGDGNTIYF. The CDR3 bases are TGTGCCAGCAGCAAACCAACAGGGGACGGAAACACCATATATTTT.

This clonotype was counted only a few times. The chain is built from TRBV7-8 and TRBJ2-1, with D perhaps matching TRBD2 (6 bases). The CDR3 length is 16 residues. The germline gives CDR1 SGHVS, CDR2 FQNEAQ. Trimming took 4 bases from V and 4 from J, leaving 17 bases between them. The CDR3 region is CASSSQGGSLYNEQFF. The CDR3 bases are TGTGCCAGCAGCTCCCAGGGAGGCAGTTTGTACAATGAGCAGTTCTTC.

This chain joins TRBV12-3 or TRBV12-4 and TRBJ1-1; TRBD1 is a possible D gene (6 bases). The CDR3 runs to 14 residues. Trimming shortened V by 7 bases and J by 5 bases, and 17 bases separated the two germline ends. The CDR3 DNA follows: TGTGCCAGCACCAGCGGGGGGCCGGAGACTGAAGCTTTCTTT. Encoded protein: CASTSGGPETEAFF.